This TCR beta chain was identified in a study of T cells in Graves' hyperthyroidism and ophthalmopathy. Study-level results: Blood also contained most expanded thyroid clonotypes above 0.001. It was a median around 6 months before onset that the model predicted ophthalmopathy. Ophthalmopathy stood apart from stable hyperthyroidism in a 13 V-J model.

Germline loops: CDR1 WSHSY, CDR2 SAAADI. This CDR3 spans 13 amino acids. V was trimmed by 0 bases and J by 6 bases, leaving 6 bases between them. Used for diagnoses were clinical symptoms, serum thyroxine and TRAb, thyroid ultrasound and orbital computed tomography. There were TCR beta CDR3 regions amplified from RNA transcripts. HTBI primers drove first-round RT-PCR of the TCR CDR3. TCRdb independently ran MiXCR on the multiplex PCR reads; one entry per CDR3 protein. The sample shows roughly 600,000 distinct CDR3 sequences, about 15% of them seen only once. This clonotype came up a few times. The antigen remains undetermined.

What was sequenced was blood. V and J are TRBV10-2 and TRBJ1-5; D may be TRBD1 (5 bases). The TCR sequence derives from a woman between 50 and 59 years old with Graves' ophthalmopathy. CDR3 nucleotides: TGCGCCAGCAGTGAGTCGGGGGGTCAGCCCCAGCATTTT. It specifies CASSESGGQPQHF.